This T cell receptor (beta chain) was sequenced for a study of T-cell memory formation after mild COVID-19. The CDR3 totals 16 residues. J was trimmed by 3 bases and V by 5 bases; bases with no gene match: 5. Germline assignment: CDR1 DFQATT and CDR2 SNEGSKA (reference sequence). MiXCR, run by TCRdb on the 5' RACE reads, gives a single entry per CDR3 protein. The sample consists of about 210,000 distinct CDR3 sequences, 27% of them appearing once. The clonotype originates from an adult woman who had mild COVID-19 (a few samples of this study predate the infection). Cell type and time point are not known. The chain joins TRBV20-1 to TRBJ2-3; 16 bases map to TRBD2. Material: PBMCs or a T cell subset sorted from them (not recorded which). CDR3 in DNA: TGCAGTGCTCCGGGACTAGCGGGGGGGCGAACAGATACGCAGTATTTT. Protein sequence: CSAPGLAGGRTDTQYF.